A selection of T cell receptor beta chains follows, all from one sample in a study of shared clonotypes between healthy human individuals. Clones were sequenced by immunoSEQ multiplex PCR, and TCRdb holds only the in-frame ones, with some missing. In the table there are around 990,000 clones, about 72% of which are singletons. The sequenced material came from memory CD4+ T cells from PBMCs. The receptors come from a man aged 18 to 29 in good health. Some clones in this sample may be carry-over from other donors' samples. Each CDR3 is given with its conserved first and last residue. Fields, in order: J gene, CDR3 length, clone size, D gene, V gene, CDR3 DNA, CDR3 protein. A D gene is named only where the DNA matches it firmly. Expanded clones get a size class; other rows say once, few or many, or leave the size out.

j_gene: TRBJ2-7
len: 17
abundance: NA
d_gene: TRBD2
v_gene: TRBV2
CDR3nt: TGTGCCAGCAGTGAAATTGCAGGGAGGGGTCTTGGGAACGAGCAGTACTTC
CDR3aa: CASSEIAGRGLGNEQYF

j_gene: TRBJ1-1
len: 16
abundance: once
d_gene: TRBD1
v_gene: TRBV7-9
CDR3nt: TGTGCCAGCAGCTTAGGGGGCCGGCAGGGGGCGTATGAAGCTTTCTTT
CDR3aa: CASSLGGRQGAYEAFF

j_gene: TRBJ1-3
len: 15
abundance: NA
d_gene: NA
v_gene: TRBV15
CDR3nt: TGTGCCACCAGAAATGATCTTGGGGCTGGAAACACCATATATTTT
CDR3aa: CATRNDLGAGNTIYF

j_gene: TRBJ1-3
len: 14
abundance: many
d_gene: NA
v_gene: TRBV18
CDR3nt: TGTGCCAGCTCACCACTCGACAGGGGAAACACCATATATTTT
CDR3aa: CASSPLDRGNTIYF

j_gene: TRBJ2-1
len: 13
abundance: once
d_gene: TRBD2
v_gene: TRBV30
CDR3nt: TGTGCCTGGGAGGCGGGAGTCCTCAATGAGCAGTTCTTC
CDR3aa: CAWEAGVLNEQFF

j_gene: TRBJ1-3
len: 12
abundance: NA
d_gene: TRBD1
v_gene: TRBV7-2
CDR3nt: TGTGCCAGCAGCTCCCGACAGGGGACGATATATTTT
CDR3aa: CASSSRQGTIYF

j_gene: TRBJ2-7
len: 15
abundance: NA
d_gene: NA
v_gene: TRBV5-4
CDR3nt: TGTGCCAGCAGCTTGGGGAAGGGGAACACCTACGAGCAGTACTTC
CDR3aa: CASSLGKGNTYEQYF

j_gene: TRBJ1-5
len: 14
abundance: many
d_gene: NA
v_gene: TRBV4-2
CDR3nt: TGTGCCAGCAGCCAACAGGGCTCTAATCAGCCCCAGCATTTT
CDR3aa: CASSQQGSNQPQHF

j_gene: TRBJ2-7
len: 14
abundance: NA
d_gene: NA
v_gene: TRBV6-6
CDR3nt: TGTGCCAGCAGTTACGGAGGGGAACAATACGAGCAGTACTTC
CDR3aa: CASSYGGEQYEQYF

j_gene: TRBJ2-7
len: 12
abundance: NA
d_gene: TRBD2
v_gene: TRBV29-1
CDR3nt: TGCAGCGTAGCTAGCGGGATCTTCGAGCAGTACTTC
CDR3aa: CSVASGIFEQYF

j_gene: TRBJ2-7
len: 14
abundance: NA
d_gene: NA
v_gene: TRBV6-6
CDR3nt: TGTGCCAGCAGTCCACGGTACAGCTCCTACGAGCAGTACTTC
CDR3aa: CASSPRYSSYEQYF

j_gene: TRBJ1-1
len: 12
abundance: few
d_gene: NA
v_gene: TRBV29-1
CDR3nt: TGCAGCGTTGTCACGATGAACACTGAAGCTTTCTTT
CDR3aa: CSVVTMNTEAFF

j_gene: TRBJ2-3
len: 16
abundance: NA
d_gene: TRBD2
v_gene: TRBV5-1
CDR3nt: TGCGCCAGCAGCTTAGGGACTAGCGGGGACACAGATACGCAGTATTTT
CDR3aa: CASSLGTSGDTDTQYF

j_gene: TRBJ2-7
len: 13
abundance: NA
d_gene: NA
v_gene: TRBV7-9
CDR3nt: TGTGCCAGCAGCTTAGAGTTCGCGTTCGAGCAGTACTTC
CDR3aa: CASSLEFAFEQYF

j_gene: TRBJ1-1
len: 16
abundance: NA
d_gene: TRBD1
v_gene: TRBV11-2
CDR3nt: TGTGCCAGCAGCTTAGGGCAGGGGGCGAGCGGCACTGAAGCTTTCTTT
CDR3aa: CASSLGQGASGTEAFF

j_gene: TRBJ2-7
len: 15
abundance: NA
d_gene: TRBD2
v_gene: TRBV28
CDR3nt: TGTGCCAGCAGTTTAAGCCTAGCGGGAGGATTCGAGCAGTACTTC
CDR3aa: CASSLSLAGGFEQYF

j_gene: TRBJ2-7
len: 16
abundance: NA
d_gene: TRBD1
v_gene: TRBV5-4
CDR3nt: TGTGCCAGCAGCCCTGGCCTTACAGGGGGCAGTTACGAGCAGTACTTC
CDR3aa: CASSPGLTGGSYEQYF

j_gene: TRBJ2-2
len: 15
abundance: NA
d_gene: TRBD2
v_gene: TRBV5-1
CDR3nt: TGCGCCAGCATCGGTAGCGGGGATAACACCGGGGAGCTGTTTTTT
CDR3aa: CASIGSGDNTGELFF

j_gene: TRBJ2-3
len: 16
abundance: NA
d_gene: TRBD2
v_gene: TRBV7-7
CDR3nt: TGTGCCAGCAGCTTAGCCCTCAGCGGGAGGGGAGATACGCAGTATTTT
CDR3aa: CASSLALSGRGDTQYF

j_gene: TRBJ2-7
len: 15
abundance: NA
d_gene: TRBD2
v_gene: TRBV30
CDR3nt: TGTGCCTGGGGTCCTGGACTAGCGGGTAGTCGCGAGCAGTACTTC
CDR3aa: CAWGPGLAGSREQYF

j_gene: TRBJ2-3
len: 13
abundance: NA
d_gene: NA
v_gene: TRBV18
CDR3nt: TGTGCCAGCTCTTCCAGTGGCACAGATACGCAGTATTTT
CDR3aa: CASSSSGTDTQYF

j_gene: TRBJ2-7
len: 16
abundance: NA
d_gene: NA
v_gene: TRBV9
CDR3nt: TGTGCCAGCCCTGGAGAACGGGGGACTCCGTCCTACGAGCAGTACTTC
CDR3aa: CASPGERGTPSYEQYF

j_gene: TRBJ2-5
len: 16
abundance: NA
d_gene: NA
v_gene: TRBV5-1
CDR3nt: TGCGCCAGCAGCTTGGCCTCTGGGACCCCGTGGGAGACCCAGTACTTC
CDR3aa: CASSLASGTPWETQYF

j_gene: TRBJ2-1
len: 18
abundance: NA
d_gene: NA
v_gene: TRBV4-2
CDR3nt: TGTGCCAGCAGCCCCCGAGTTGTAGGCGGGATTCTGGGCAATGAGCAGTTCTTC
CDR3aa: CASSPRVVGGILGNEQFF

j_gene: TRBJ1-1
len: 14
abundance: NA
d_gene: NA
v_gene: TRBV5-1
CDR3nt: TGCGCCAGCAGCCCGGGACCGAGTAACACTGAAGCTTTCTTT
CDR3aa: CASSPGPSNTEAFF

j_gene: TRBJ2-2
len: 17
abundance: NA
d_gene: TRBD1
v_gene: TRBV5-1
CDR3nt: TGCGCCAGCAGCTTGGCCGGGACAGGGCACTTCGCCGGGGAGCTGTTTTTT
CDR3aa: CASSLAGTGHFAGELFF